The entry that follows covers one TCR beta chain sequence. This record comes from a study of T cells after somatic rescue of genetic block. Libraries were prepared by immunoSEQ multiplex PCR; TCRdb keeps only in-frame clonotypes and omits some of them. The sample carries some 14,000 clones, around 76% recorded once. The V and J ends lost 3 bases and 5 bases respectively, with 10 bases between them. CDR1 is MDHEN and CDR2 is SYDVKM in the germline V gene. The CDR3 consists of 14 residues. This sequence originates from a boy aged 5-17 years. The sequenced sample was peripheral blood mononuclear cells (PBMCs). The rearrangement uses TRBV28 and TRBJ1-4, with D maybe TRBD1 (5 bases). CDR3: CASSFPQGNEKLFF. CDR3 DNA sequence: TGTGCCAGCAGTTTTCCCCAGGGAAATGAAAAACTGTTTTTT.